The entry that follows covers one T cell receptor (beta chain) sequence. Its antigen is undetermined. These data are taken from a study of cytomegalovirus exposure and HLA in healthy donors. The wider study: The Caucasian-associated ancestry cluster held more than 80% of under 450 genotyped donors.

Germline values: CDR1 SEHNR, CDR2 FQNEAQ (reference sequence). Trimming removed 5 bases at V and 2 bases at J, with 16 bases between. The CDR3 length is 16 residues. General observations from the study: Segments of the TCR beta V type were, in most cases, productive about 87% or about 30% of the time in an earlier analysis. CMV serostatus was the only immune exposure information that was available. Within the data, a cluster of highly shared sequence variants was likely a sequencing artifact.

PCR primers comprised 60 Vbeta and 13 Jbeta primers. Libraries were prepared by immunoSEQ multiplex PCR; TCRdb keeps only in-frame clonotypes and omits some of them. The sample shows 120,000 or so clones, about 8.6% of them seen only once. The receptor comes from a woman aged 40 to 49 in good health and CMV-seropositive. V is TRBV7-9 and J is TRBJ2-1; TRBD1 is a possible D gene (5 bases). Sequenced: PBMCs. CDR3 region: CASSGRTSSAYNEQFF. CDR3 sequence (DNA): TGTGCCAGCAGCGGACGGACATCGAGCGCCTACAATGAGCAGTTCTTC.